The next 18 T cell receptor beta chains were all read from a single sample in a study of Ad26.COV2.S vaccination and SARS-CoV-2 variants. Generated by immunoSEQ multiplex PCR, the TCRdb table keeps only in-frame clones and is missing some. The table lists 320,000 or so clones, roughly 90% of them singletons, with around 5% in the top ten. As for treatment: 15 to 20 received Ad26.COV2.S at low or high dose, single or two shots; about 5 received placebo; per-sample allocation not given. The investigators took samples on day 63 after the first vaccine or placebo injection. The material was peripheral blood, obtained in a trial of Ad26.COV2.S vaccine versus placebo. The receptor set was obtained from a person aged 18-65 years who received the Ad26.COV2.S COVID-19 vaccine or a placebo.

The chain combines TRBV7-2 with TRBJ1-5; TRBD1 might be the D (6 bases). V was pared by 5 bases and J by 7 bases, with 18 bases between. Germline-derived CDR1 and CDR2 are SGHTA and FQGNSA. The CDR3 is made up of 15 amino acids. The CDR3 DNA reads as TGTGCCAGCAGCCTCGAGGTGGCAGGGGCCCAGCCCCAGCATTTT. Translated: CASSLEVAGAQPQHF.

The chain employs TRBV15 and TRBJ2-5; D is ambiguous. V lost 0 bases, J lost 4 bases, and 9 bases lay in between. The CDR3 extends over 14 amino acids. The germline V gene has CDR1 LNHNV and CDR2 YYDKDF (reference sequence). The CDR3 coding sequence is TGTGCCACCAGCAGAGACAGGCCCGGAGAGACCCAGTACTTC. This translates into CATSRDRPGETQYF.

This chain links TRBV18 with TRBJ1-2; perhaps TRBD1 as D (5 bases). CDR3 length equals 15 residues. The germline V gene encodes CDR1 KGHSH and CDR2 LQKENI. Deletions cut 3 bases from V and 5 bases from J, with 16 bases between. CDR3 sequence (DNA): TGTGCCAGCTCACCGCTTTGGAAGACAGAGTATGGCTACACCTTC. Translated: CASSPLWKTEYGYTF.

The chain is built from TRBV19 and TRBJ1-1; D gene uncertain. V was cut by 4 bases and J by 3 bases, with 6 bases left in between. This CDR3 has 12 amino acids. The germline CDR1 and CDR2 sequences are LNHDA and SQIVND (reference sequence). CDR3 coding DNA: TGTGCCAGTAGTACCCAGTACACTGAAGCTTTCTTT. It encodes CASSTQYTEAFF.

The rearrangement uses TRBV6-5 and TRBJ1-3; D remains unclear. The CDR3 is made up of 14 amino acids. CDR1 and CDR2 from the germline V gene are MNHEY and SVGAGI. V lost 6 bases and J 0 bases, leaving 9 bases between the germline ends. The CDR3 nucleotides are TGTGCCAGCAGCCCGACAACCTCTGGAAACACCATATATTTT. Its protein product is CASSPTTSGNTIYF.

The CDR3 region has the DNA TGTGCCAGCAGCCCGACCGGGACACAGAATCCTAACTATGGCTACACCTTC. It encodes CASSPTGTQNPNYGYTF. The rearrangement joins TRBV7-9 to TRBJ1-2; the D gene is possibly TRBD1 (6 bases). V was cut by 5 bases and J by 0 bases, with 19 bases left in between. Germline V lookup: CDR1 SEHNR, CDR2 FQNEAQ (reference sequence). The CDR3 runs to 17 residues.

This clone was observed many times. The rearrangement joins TRBV10-1 to TRBJ1-1, with D unresolved. Germline V lookup: CDR1 WNHNN, CDR2 SYGVQD (reference sequence). The CDR3 length is 13 residues. The V and J ends lost 4 bases and 0 bases respectively, with 6 bases between them. CDR3 nucleotide sequence: TGCGCCAGCAGTGCCAGCTTGAACACTGAAGCTTTCTTT. It translates to CASSASLNTEAFF.

V gene TRBV7-2 combines with J gene TRBJ1-4; D ambiguous. The V gene's germline CDR1 is SGHTA and CDR2 FQGNSA. Between the trimmed V and J ends, which lost 6 bases and 2 bases, there was a span of 13 bases. This CDR3 comprises 15 residues. This CDR3 is CASRDRRDTNEKLFF. The CDR3 DNA reads TGTGCCAGCAGAGATCGACGGGATACTAATGAAAAACTGTTTTTT.

The gene calls are TRBV9 and TRBJ1-3, with no clear D. In germline, CDR1 is SGDLS, CDR2 YYNGEE. Trimming stripped 5 bases from V and 2 bases from J, with 17 bases between. The CDR3 loop spans 16 amino acids. The CDR3 DNA reads as TGTGCCAGCAGTCCAGGACGCTCTGGAGCTGGAAACACCATATATTTT. This sequence encodes CASSPGRSGAGNTIYF.

A single count supports this clone. J is TRBJ1-5 and V is TRBV16; D unresolved. V was cut by 3 bases and J by 14 bases, with 17 bases left in between. The CDR3 sequence is 13 residues long. Germline lookup yields CDR1 KGHSY and CDR2 FQNENV. CDR3 DNA: TGTGCCAGCAGCCACCACACCGCCGCAGAGGAGCATTTT. Its protein is CASSHHTAAEEHF.

V gene TRBV19 combines with J gene TRBJ2-7; D is ambiguous. The CDR3 has 14 residues. V was trimmed by 4 bases and J by 3 bases, leaving 13 bases between them. Germline V gives CDR1 LNHDA, CDR2 SQIVND (reference sequence). CDR3 loop: CASSKRESNYEQYF. The DNA of the CDR3 is TGTGCCAGTAGTAAAAGGGAATCCAACTACGAGCAGTACTTC.

This rearrangement joins TRBV5-1 to TRBJ2-1; D gene unclear. The CDR3 consists of 13 residues. V dropped 4 bases and J dropped 8 bases, with 13 bases sitting between them. Germline-derived CDR1 and CDR2 are SGHRS and YFSETQ. CDR3 residues: CASSAGVLDEQFF. In DNA form, the CDR3 reads TGCGCCAGCAGCGCTGGAGTGTTAGATGAGCAGTTCTTC. Full variable domain (rest looked up from reference TRBV5-1 and TRBJ2-1): KAGVTQTPRYLIKTRGQQVTLSCSPISGHRSVSWYQQTPGQGLQFLFEYFSETQRNKGNFPGRFSGRQFSNSRSEMNVSTLELGDSALYLCASSAGVLDEQFFGPGTRLTVL.

This clone was recorded once. The chain recombines TRBV5-1 with TRBJ2-7; 8 bases fit TRBD2. The CDR3 loop spans 14 amino acids. Germline lookup yields CDR1 SGHRS and CDR2 YFSETQ. Trimming removed 8 bases from V and 2 bases from J; junction bases left unmatched: 9. The CDR3 coding sequence is TGCGCCAGTACTCTTAGCGGGATTACCTACGAGCAGTACGTC. As protein: CASTLSGITYEQYV.

The rearrangement joins TRBV6-1 to TRBJ2-7; D is ambiguous. CDR1 MNHNS and CDR2 SASEGT come from the germline V gene. The CDR3 length is 15 residues. Trimming removed 1 base at V and 0 bases at J, with 10 bases between. The CDR3 region has the DNA TGTGCCAGCAGTGAAGACAGAGGTTTCTCCTACGAGCAGTACTTC. It yields the protein CASSEDRGFSYEQYF.

The table lists this clone with a few counts. The chain employs TRBV10-1 and TRBJ1-4; 8 nucleotides match TRBD1. This CDR3 region has 13 residues. In germline, CDR1 is WNHNN, CDR2 SYGVQD (reference sequence). Trimming took 3 bases from V and 7 from J; bases not matched to a gene: 1. This CDR3 reads CASSEQGGEKLFF. The CDR3, as DNA: TGCGCCAGCAGTGAACAGGGGGGTGAAAAACTGTTTTTT.

The chain has TRBV6-2 or TRBV6-3 and TRBJ2-1; D uncertain. V was clipped by 6 bases and J by 6 bases, with 18 bases between them. CDR1 and CDR2 from the germline V gene are MNHEY and SVGEGT. The CDR3 runs to 15 residues. CDR3 sequence reads: CASSLSTYSLNEQFF. The CDR3 nucleotides are TGTGCCAGCAGCCTTTCGACATATTCTCTCAATGAGCAGTTCTTC.

A single count supports this clone. The V gene is TRBV7-7, the J gene TRBJ2-1; TRBD2 matches at 13 bases. V trimming: 3 bases; J trimming: 5 bases; junction bases outside the gene matches: 1. There are 15 residues in the CDR3. Germline V gene lookup returns CDR1 SSHAT and CDR2 FNYEAQ (reference sequence). The CDR3 is CASSFGLAGDNEQFF. CDR3 DNA sequence: TGTGCCAGCAGCTTCGGACTAGCGGGGGACAATGAGCAGTTCTTC.

The gene calls are TRBV20-1 and TRBJ1-2; D is uncertain. Per the germline V gene, CDR1 is DFQATT and CDR2 is SNEGSKA (reference sequence). The CDR3 length is 11 residues. Trimming shortened V by 8 bases and J by 7 bases, and 14 bases separated the two germline ends. The DNA for the CDR3 is TGCAGTACCGCCGGGCCTTTTGGCTACACCTTC. This sequence encodes CSTAGPFGYTF.